The present T cell receptor (beta chain) was sequenced within a study of shared clonotypes between healthy human individuals. Overall study context: Per donor, CD8 memory used one plate, CD8 naive used two, CD4 memory used three and CD4 naive used three.

About this clone itself: Antigen: not known.

For each subset, genomic DNA was distributed in equal portions over several immunoSEQ plates. Assay: immunoSEQ multiplex PCR; the TCRdb copy retains only in-frame clones and omits some. In the table there are about 1.9 million clones, about 94% of which are singletons. The ends lost 0 bases at V and 4 bases at J; junction bases unmatched: 6. CDR1 is SQVTM, CDR2 ANQGSEA, per germline. CDR3 length: 16 residues. Naive CD8 cells were CD45RO-negative, positively selected for CCR7, excluding terminally differentiated effector memory CD45RA+ cells. There were no recent acute infections or vaccinations among the donors, who were healthy HIV-negative adults. General observations from the study: Naive subsets, compared against memory subsets, generally had larger estimated richness values.

The receptor's source is a man aged 18 to 29 in good health. Some clones in this sample may be carry-over from other donors' samples. Sequencing input: naive CD8+ T cells from PBMCs. The chain carries TRBV29-1 and TRBJ2-1; 10 nucleotides match TRBD1. The CDR3 loop is CSVEDPTGGAYNEQFF. CDR3 DNA sequence: TGCAGCGTTGAAGACCCGACAGGGGGCGCATACAATGAGCAGTTCTTC.